Following are 24 T cell receptor beta chains from one sample sequenced in a study of human T cells and chemical hapten exposure. Time point given: patch test 1, 2 weeks after DPC sensitization. Treatment denoted: therapeutic diphenylcyclopropenone sensitization with weekly scalp DPC. Extraction yielded total RNA from whole blood (unfractionated). TCRdb itself ran the RACE reads through MiXCR, one entry per CDR3 protein. The table includes tens of thousands of distinct CDR3 sequences, around 6.4% detected once. The sample in question was whole blood, obtained in connection with sensitization to the hapten diphenylcyclopropenone (DPC). Every receptor here comes from a woman under 40 with alopecia areata. Some clones in this sample may be carry-over from other donors' samples.

This clonotype showed up just a few times. The V and J genes are TRBV14 and TRBJ2-3, with TRBD1 identical over 9 bases. Trimming cost V 1 base and J 3 bases; bases outside gene matches: 2. Germline CDR1 SGHDN, CDR2 FVKESK. The CDR3 totals 15 residues. CDR3 in amino acids: CASSQGTGATDTQYF. CDR3 bases: TGTGCCAGCAGCCAAGGGACAGGGGCGACAGATACGCAGTATTTT.

This clonotype was detected many times. V is TRBV11-2 and J is TRBJ1-5; D uncertain. This CDR3 has 13 residues. Germline CDR1 reads SGHAT; CDR2 reads FQNNGV. V gave up 2 bases and J gave up 3 bases, with 5 bases separating them. CDR3 DNA: TGTGCCAGCAGCTTAAGCTACAATCAGCCCCAGCATTTT. It encodes CASSLSYNQPQHF.

The sample holds a few counts of this clonotype. The chain uses TRBV12-3 or TRBV12-4 and TRBJ2-5; D is perhaps TRBD2 (6 bases). Trimming left V 5 bases short and J 4 bases short, with 14 bases between. This CDR3 has 14 amino acids. CDR3 residues: CASSVAGPGETQYF. Written as DNA, the CDR3 is TGTGCCAGCAGTGTCGCGGGGCCGGGAGAGACCCAGTACTTC.

This clonotype has ten or more counts. V and J are TRBV14 and TRBJ1-1, with D hard to call. Germline CDR1 is SGHDN and CDR2 is FVKESK. Deletions cut 2 bases from V and 0 bases from J, with 4 bases between. The CDR3 length is 13 residues. Here the CDR3 reads CASSQTVNTEAFF. CDR3 sequence (DNA): TGTGCCAGCAGCCAAACGGTGAACACTGAAGCTTTCTTT.

The chain combines TRBV7-9 with TRBJ2-7, with D tentatively TRBD1 (5 bases). Trimming pared 7 bases from V and 5 bases from J, leaving 12 bases between. The CDR3 has 12 residues. CDR1 and CDR2 (germline): SEHNR, FQNEAQ (reference sequence). CDR3 in DNA: TGTGCCAGCACCAGGGATCAGAACGAGCAGTACTTC. Encoded protein: CASTRDQNEQYF.

The sample holds a few counts of this clonotype. The CDR3 loop is CASSLEGTQGLFYGYTF. CDR3 nucleotides: TGTGCCAGCAGCTTAGAGGGAACCCAGGGACTGTTCTATGGCTACACCTTC. The genes are TRBV7-9 and TRBJ1-2; D might be TRBD1 (5 bases). CDR1 is SEHNR, CDR2 FQNEAQ, per germline (reference sequence). This CDR3 is built from 17 residues. Trimming left V 1 base short and J 4 bases short, with 19 bases between.

This clonotype showed up many times. The rearrangement uses TRBV28 and TRBJ1-5; possible D gene TRBD1, 6 bases. Germline CDR1 reads MDHEN; CDR2 reads SYDVKM. The CDR3 is made up of 16 amino acids. The V gene lost 4 bases and the J gene lost 2 bases, with 15 bases spanning the gap. The CDR3 DNA is TGTGCCAGCAGTTCCCGCCGGGGGCAGGGCAATCAGCCCCAGCATTTT. Protein: CASSSRRGQGNQPQHF.

This clonotype was counted many times. The rearrangement uses TRBV4-3 and TRBJ2-5, with 10 bases lining up with TRBD2. The V segment lost 0 bases and the J segment 4 bases; nucleotides outside the gene matches: 5. This CDR3 is 16 amino acids long. Germline V gives CDR1 LGHNA, CDR2 YSLEER. CDR3 coding DNA: TGCGCCAGCAGCCAAGATGCGAGCGGGGGGGTAGAGACCCAGTACTTC. This translates into CASSQDASGGVETQYF.

This clonotype has only a few counts. The chain is built from TRBV6-6 and TRBJ1-5; 7 nucleotides match TRBD1. CDR1 is MNHNY and CDR2 is SVGAGI in the germline V gene (reference sequence). The junction had 5 bases not matched to a gene; V was cut back by 2 bases and J by 4 bases. This CDR3 is 15 amino acids long. This CDR3 is CASSYLAGGNQPQHF. CDR3 coding DNA: TGTGCCAGCAGTTACCTAGCAGGGGGGAATCAGCCCCAGCATTTT.

V is TRBV28 and J is TRBJ2-3; 7 bases agree with TRBD1. CDR3 length: 15 residues. The V and J ends lost 4 bases and 2 bases, in that order; junction bases with no gene match: 6. Looked up from germline, CDR1 is MDHEN and CDR2 is SYDVKM. CDR3 in amino acids: CASSSGDRDTDTQYF. CDR3 nucleotide sequence: TGTGCCAGCAGTTCTGGGGACAGAGACACAGATACGCAGTATTTT.

This clonotype has ten or more counts. The chain joins TRBV6-2 or TRBV6-3 to TRBJ1-5; 7 bases fit TRBD1. CDR3 size: 16 residues. The J segment lost 3 bases and the V segment lost 2 bases, leaving 7 bases of the junction unmatched. From germline, CDR1 is MNHEY and CDR2 SVGEGT. CDR3 loop: CASSYGSGGANQPQHF. CDR3 nucleotide sequence: TGTGCCAGCAGTTACGGGTCAGGGGGTGCCAATCAGCCCCAGCATTTT.

There are a few counts of this clonotype. The J gene is TRBJ1-2, the V gene TRBV7-2; possible D gene TRBD1, 5 bases. Trimming pared 4 bases from V and 3 bases from J, leaving 12 bases between. CDR3 size: 14 residues. Germline CDR1 is SGHTA and CDR2 is FQGNSA. DNA of the CDR3: TGTGCCAGCAGCTCAGACAGATTCGACTATGGCTACACCTTC. Protein product: CASSSDRFDYGYTF.

The V call is TRBV5-1, the J call TRBJ1-2, with 12 bases identical to TRBD1. This CDR3 contains 16 residues. Germline loops: CDR1 SGHRS, CDR2 YFSETQ. J lost 1 base, V lost 6 bases, and 7 bases had no gene match. The CDR3 loop reads CASMVGTGGSNYGYTF. The DNA for the CDR3 is TGCGCCAGCATGGTGGGGACAGGGGGCAGTAACTATGGCTACACCTTC.

The chain couples TRBV5-1 to TRBJ1-1; D unclear. The V gene's germline CDR1 is SGHRS and CDR2 YFSETQ. The CDR3 loop spans 16 amino acids. V shed 0 bases and J shed 0 bases, with 12 bases lying between them. In DNA, the CDR3 is TGCGCCAGCAGCTTGGGGACGAAAGCCATGAACACTGAAGCTTTCTTT. Translation: CASSLGTKAMNTEAFF.

This clonotype was counted at least ten times. J is TRBJ1-5 and V is TRBV6-2 or TRBV6-3, with a weak D call TRBD1 (5 bases). Germline loops: CDR1 MNHEY, CDR2 SVGEGT. The V end lost 7 bases, the J end lost 5 bases, and 18 bases lay between the germline ends. There are 15 residues in the CDR3. In DNA form, the CDR3 reads TGTGCCAGCATAGGGGCTCTTGAGCAATATCAGCCCCAGCATTTT. Amino acids: CASIGALEQYQPQHF.

This clonotype was seen only a few times. V is TRBV3-1 and J is TRBJ1-1; 9 nucleotides agree with TRBD1. Germline lookup yields CDR1 LGHDT and CDR2 YNNKEL (reference sequence). The CDR3 is 16 amino acids. The V segment lost 4 bases and the J segment 5 bases; nucleotides outside the gene matches: 11. CDR3 in amino acids: CASSLPGQGRRTEAFF. The DNA of the CDR3 is TGTGCCAGCAGCCTCCCGGGACAGGGAAGAAGGACTGAAGCTTTCTTT.

The chain is built from TRBV9 and TRBJ1-1; 9 bases align to TRBD1. V lost 0 bases, J lost 0 bases, and 9 bases stayed unmatched. Germline V lookup: CDR1 SGDLS, CDR2 YYNGEE. This CDR3 is 18 amino acids long. The CDR3 loop reads CASSVETGGMGVNTEAFF. DNA of the CDR3: TGTGCCAGCAGCGTAGAGACAGGGGGGATGGGGGTGAACACTGAAGCTTTCTTT.

This clonotype was seen ten or more times. V is TRBV18 and J is TRBJ1-5; no clear D gene. V was shortened by 1 base and J by 7 bases, with 8 bases between the two germline ends. In germline, CDR1 is KGHSH, CDR2 LQKENI. The CDR3 covers 13 residues. Here the CDR3 DNA reads TGTGCCAGCTCACCACTTAAGGAGCAGCCCCAGCATTTT. Its protein product is CASSPLKEQPQHF. Full variable domain (missing parts from reference TRBV18 and TRBJ1-5): NAGVMQNPRHLVRRRGQEARLRCSPMKGHSHVYWYRQLPEEGLKFMVYLQKENIIDESGMPKERFSAEFPKEGPSILRIQQVVRGDSAAYFCASSPLKEQPQHFGDGTRLSIL.

In its sample, this clonotype was seen a few times. The chain couples TRBV5-4 to TRBJ2-5, with TRBD2 matching 11 bases. The CDR3 is 16 amino acids. Per germline, CDR1 SGHNT and CDR2 YYREEE (reference sequence). The V and J ends lost 6 bases and 5 bases, in that order; junction bases with no gene match: 12. CDR3 sequence: CASNPGLAANRETQYF. The CDR3 DNA reads as TGTGCCAGCAACCCGGGACTAGCGGCGAACCGGGAGACCCAGTACTTC. Supplemented by reference TRBV5-4 and TRBJ2-5, the full variable domain reads ETGVTQSPTHLIKTRGQQVTLRCSSQSGHNTVSWYQQALGQGPQFIFQYYREEENGRGNFPPRFSGLQFPNYSSELNVNALELDDSALYLCASNPGLAANRETQYFGPGTRLLVL.

By its share, this clonotype is medium-sized. The junction shows a germline mismatch at one end, possibly a read error. The gene calls are TRBV4-1 and TRBJ2-5, with D unclear. Germline V gene lookup returns CDR1 MGHRA and CDR2 YSYEKL. This CDR3 spans 15 amino acids. CDR3 DNA: TGTGCCAGCAGCCAAGTACGGACGGGTCAAGAGACCCAGTACTTC. This sequence encodes CASSQVRTGQETQYF.

The chain recombines TRBV7-8 with TRBJ2-7; 10 positions match TRBD1. The CDR3 is 17 residues long. From germline, CDR1 is SGHVS and CDR2 FQNEAQ. The V gene end was trimmed by 2 bases and the J gene end by 0 bases; junction bases not matched to a gene: 7. The CDR3, as DNA: TGTGCCAGCAGCTTAACCATCCGGGACAGGGGCTCCTACGAGCAGTACTTC. Translated: CASSLTIRDRGSYEQYF.

This rearrangement joins TRBV20-1 to TRBJ2-1, with 7 bases lining up with TRBD2. Trimming at V came to 4 bases and at J to 0 bases, leaving 6 bases not matched to a gene. In germline, CDR1 is DFQATT, CDR2 SNEGSKA (reference sequence). The CDR3 length is 15 residues. For the CDR3, the DNA is TGCAGTGCTACTAGCGGATCGAGCTCCTACAATGAGCAGTTCTTC. This encodes CSATSGSSSYNEQFF.

The chain recombines TRBV11-1 with TRBJ2-5; D gene ambiguous. CDR3 length: 13 residues. V gave up 1 base and J gave up 4 bases, with 7 bases separating them. CDR1 is SGHAT and CDR2 is FQDESV in the germline V gene (reference sequence). CDR3 region: CASSLELRETQYF. The DNA of the CDR3 is TGTGCCAGCAGCTTAGAGTTGAGAGAGACCCAGTACTTC.

This clonotype was picked up a small number of times. This sequence joins TRBV6-2 or TRBV6-3 and TRBJ2-3, with unresolved D. This CDR3 is built from 15 residues. The V gene's germline CDR1 is MNHEY and CDR2 SVGEGT. Trimming cost V 6 bases and J 2 bases, with 15 bases left between them. CDR3 sequence: CASSRDTQNTDTQYF. The CDR3 coding sequence is TGTGCCAGCAGCCGTGACACGCAGAACACAGATACGCAGTATTTT.